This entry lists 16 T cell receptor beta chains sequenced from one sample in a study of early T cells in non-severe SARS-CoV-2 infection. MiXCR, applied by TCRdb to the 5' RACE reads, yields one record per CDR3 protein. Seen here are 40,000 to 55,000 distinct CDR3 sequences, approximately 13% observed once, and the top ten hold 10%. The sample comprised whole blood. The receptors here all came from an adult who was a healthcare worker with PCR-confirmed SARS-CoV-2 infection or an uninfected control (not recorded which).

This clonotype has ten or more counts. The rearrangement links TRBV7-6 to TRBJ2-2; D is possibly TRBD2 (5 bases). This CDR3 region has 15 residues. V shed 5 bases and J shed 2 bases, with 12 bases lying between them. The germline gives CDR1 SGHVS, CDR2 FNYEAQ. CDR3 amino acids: CASSERVDNTGELFF. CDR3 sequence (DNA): TGTGCCAGCAGCGAGAGGGTGGATAACACCGGGGAGCTGTTTTTT. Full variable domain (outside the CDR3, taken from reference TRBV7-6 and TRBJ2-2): GAGVSQSPRYKVTKRGQDVALRCDPISGHVSLYWYRQALGQGPEFLTYFNYEAQQDKSGLPNDRFSAERPEGSISTLTIQRTEQRDSAMYRCASSERVDNTGELFFGEGSRLTVL.

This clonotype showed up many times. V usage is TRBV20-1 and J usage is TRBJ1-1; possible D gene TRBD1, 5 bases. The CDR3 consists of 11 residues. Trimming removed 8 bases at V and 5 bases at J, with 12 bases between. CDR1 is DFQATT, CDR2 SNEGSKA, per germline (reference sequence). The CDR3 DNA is TGCAGTACCAGGTGGGGGACTGAAGCTTTCTTT. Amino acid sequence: CSTRWGTEAFF.

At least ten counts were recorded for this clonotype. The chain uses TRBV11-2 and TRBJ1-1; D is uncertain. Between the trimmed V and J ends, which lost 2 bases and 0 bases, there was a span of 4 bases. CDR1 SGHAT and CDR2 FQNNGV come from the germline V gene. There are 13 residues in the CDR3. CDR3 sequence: CASSLRLNTEAFF. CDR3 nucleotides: TGTGCCAGCAGCTTACGGCTGAACACTGAAGCTTTCTTT.

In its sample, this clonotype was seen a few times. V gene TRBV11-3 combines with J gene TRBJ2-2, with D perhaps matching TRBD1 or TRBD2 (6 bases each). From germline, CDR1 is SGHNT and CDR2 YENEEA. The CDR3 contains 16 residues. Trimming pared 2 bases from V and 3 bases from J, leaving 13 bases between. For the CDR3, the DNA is TGTGCCAGCAGCTTAATCGGGGGCGGGTACACCGGGGAGCTGTTTTTT. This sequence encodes CASSLIGGGYTGELFF.

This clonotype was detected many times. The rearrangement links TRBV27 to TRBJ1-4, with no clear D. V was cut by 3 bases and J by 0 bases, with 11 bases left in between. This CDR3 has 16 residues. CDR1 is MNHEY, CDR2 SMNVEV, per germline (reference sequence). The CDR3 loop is CASSFGPDATNEKLFF. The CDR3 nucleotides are TGTGCCAGCAGTTTTGGGCCGGATGCAACTAATGAAAAACTGTTTTTT.

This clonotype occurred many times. CDR3 loop: CASGYLTGVNTEAFF. Here the CDR3 DNA reads TGTGCCAGCGGATACCTAACAGGGGTGAACACTGAAGCTTTCTTT. The genes are TRBV7-6 and TRBJ1-1; 7 bases are shared with TRBD1. Germline values: CDR1 SGHVS, CDR2 FNYEAQ. The CDR3 runs to 15 residues. After removal of 8 bases from V and 0 bases from J, the junction contained 9 bases not matched to a gene.

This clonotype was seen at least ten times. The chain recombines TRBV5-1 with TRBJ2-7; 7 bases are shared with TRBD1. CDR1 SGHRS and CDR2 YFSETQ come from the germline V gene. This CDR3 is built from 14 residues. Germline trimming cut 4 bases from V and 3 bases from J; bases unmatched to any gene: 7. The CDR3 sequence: CASSLPGQSYEQYF. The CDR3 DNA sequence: TGCGCCAGCAGCCTCCCGGGACAGAGCTACGAGCAGTACTTC.

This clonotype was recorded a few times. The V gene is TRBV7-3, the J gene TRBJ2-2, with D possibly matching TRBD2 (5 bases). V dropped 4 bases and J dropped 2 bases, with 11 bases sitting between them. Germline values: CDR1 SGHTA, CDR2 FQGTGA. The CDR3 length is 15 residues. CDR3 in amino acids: CASSSRADNTGELFF. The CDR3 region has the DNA TGTGCCAGCAGCTCGCGGGCAGATAACACCGGGGAGCTGTTTTTT.

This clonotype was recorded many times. The CDR3 DNA follows: TGTGCCAGCTCACGACGGGACAGAAACTATGGCTACACCTTC. Encoded protein: CASSRRDRNYGYTF. The chain couples TRBV18 to TRBJ1-2, with 7 positions matching TRBD1. CDR3 length equals 14 residues. The germline V gene encodes CDR1 KGHSH and CDR2 LQKENI. Germline trimming cut 4 bases from V and 2 bases from J; bases unmatched to any gene: 4.

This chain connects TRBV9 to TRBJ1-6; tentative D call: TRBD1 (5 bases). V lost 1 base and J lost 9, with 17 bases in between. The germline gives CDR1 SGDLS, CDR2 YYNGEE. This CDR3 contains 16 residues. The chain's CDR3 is CASSVSAGGTGSPLHF. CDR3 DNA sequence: TGTGCCAGCAGCGTATCGGCGGGAGGGACGGGTTCACCCCTCCACTTT. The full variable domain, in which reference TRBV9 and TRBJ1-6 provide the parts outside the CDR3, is DSGVTQTPKHLITATGQRVTLRCSPRSGDLSVYWYQQSLDQGLQFLIQYYNGEERAKGNILERFSAQQFPDLHSELNLSSLELGDSALYFCASSVSAGGTGSPLHFGNGTRLTVT.

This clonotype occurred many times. CDR3 region: CASSPPQGQGRETQYF. CDR3 DNA: TGTGCCAGCAGCCCCCCCCAAGGGCAGGGTCGAGAGACCCAGTACTTC. This chain connects TRBV7-2 to TRBJ2-5; TRBD1 might be the D (5 bases). The CDR3 runs to 16 residues. V lost 5 bases and J 4 bases, leaving 20 bases between the germline ends. Germline-derived CDR1 and CDR2 are SGHTA and FQGNSA.

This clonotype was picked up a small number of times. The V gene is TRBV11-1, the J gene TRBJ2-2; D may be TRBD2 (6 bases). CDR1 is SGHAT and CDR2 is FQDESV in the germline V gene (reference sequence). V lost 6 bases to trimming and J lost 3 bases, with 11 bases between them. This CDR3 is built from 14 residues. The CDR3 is CASSSPGDTGELFF. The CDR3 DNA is TGTGCCAGCAGTTCTCCGGGGGACACCGGGGAGCTGTTTTTT.

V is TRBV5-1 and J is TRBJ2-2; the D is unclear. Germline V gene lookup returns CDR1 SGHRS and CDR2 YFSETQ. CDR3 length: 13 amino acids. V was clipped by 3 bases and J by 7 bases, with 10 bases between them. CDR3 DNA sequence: TGCGCCAGCAGCTATCCGAAGGGCGGGGAGCTGTTTTTT. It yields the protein CASSYPKGGELFF.

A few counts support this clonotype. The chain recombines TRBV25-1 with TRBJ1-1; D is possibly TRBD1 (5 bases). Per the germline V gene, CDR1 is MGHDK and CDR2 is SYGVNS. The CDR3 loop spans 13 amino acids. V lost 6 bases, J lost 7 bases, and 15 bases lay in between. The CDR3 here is CASREQGWGEAFF. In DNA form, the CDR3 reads TGTGCCAGCAGGGAGCAGGGCTGGGGTGAAGCTTTCTTT. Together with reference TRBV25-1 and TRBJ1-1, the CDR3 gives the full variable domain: EADIYQTPRYLVIGTGKKITLECSQTMGHDKMYWYQQDPGMELHLIHYSYGVNSTEKGDLSSESTVSRIRTEHFPLTLESARPSHTSQYLCASREQGWGEAFFGQGTRLTVV.

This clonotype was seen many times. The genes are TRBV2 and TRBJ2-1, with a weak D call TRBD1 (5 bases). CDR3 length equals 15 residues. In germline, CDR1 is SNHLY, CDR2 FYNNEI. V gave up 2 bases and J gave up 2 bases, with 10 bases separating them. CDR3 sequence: CASSEQGAAYNEQFF. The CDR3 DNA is TGTGCCAGCAGTGAACAAGGGGCCGCCTACAATGAGCAGTTCTTC.

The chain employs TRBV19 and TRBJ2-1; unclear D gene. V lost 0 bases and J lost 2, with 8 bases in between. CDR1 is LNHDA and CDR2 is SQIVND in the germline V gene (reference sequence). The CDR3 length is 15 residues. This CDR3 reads CASSIDGNTYNEQFF. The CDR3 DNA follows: TGTGCCAGTAGTATAGATGGCAATACCTACAATGAGCAGTTCTTC.